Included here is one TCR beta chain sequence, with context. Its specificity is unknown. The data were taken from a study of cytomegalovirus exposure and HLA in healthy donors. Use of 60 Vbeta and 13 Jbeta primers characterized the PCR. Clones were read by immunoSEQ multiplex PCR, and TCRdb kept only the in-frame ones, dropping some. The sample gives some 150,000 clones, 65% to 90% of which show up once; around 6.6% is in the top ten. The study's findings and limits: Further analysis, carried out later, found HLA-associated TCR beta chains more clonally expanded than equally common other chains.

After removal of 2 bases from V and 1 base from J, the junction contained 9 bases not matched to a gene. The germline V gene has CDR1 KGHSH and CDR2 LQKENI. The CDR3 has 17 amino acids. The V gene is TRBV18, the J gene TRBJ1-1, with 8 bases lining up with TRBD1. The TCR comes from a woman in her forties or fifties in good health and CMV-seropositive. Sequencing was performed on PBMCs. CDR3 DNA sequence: TGTGCCAGCTCACCAAGTTCACAGGGGGGACCGAACACTGAAGCTTTCTTT. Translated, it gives CASSPSSQGGPNTEAFF.